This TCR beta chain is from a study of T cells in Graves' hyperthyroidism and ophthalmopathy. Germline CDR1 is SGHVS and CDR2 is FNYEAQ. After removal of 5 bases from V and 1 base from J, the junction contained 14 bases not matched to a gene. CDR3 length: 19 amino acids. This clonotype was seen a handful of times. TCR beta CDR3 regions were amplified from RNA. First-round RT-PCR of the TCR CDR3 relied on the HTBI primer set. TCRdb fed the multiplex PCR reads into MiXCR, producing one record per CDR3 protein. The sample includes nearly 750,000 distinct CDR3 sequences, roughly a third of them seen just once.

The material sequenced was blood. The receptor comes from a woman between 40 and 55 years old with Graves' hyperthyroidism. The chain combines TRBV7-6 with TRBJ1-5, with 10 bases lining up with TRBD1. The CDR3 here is CASSQDGDRGRESNQPQHF. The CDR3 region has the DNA TGTGCCAGCAGCCAAGATGGGGACAGGGGAAGAGAGAGCAATCAGCCCCAGCATTTT.